The present TCR beta chain was sequenced within a study of CD8 T cells in Susac syndrome. Germline-derived CDR1 and CDR2 are LNHNV and YYDKDF (reference sequence). The CDR3 consists of 16 residues. V was trimmed by 0 bases and J by 1 base, leaving 9 bases between them. Treatment-naive patients with stable or active relapsing-remitting disease served as multiple sclerosis controls. TEMRA cells were enriched by FACS, while CD8+ and CD4+ T cells were obtained through a negative isolation that was performed magnetically. Random hexamers were used to reverse transcribe the RNA input (about 0.45 to 1 ug). With immunoSEQ multiplex PCR, TCR beta CDR3 was amplified across 54 Vbeta and 13 Jbeta. Each CDR3 protein gets one entry after TCRdb re-called the immunoSEQ multiplex PCR reads with MiXCR. The data contain about 150,000 distinct CDR3 sequences, 90% to 95% of them singletons.

This clonotype was sampled from a human donor with multiple sclerosis. The sequencing input was CD8+ T cells from PBMCs. V gene TRBV15 combines with J gene TRBJ2-2, with a tentative D call TRBD1 (5 bases). The CDR3 region is CATSRDRQGNTGELFF. As DNA, the CDR3 is TGTGCCACCAGCAGAGATAGGCAGGGGAACACCGGGGAGCTGTTTTTT.